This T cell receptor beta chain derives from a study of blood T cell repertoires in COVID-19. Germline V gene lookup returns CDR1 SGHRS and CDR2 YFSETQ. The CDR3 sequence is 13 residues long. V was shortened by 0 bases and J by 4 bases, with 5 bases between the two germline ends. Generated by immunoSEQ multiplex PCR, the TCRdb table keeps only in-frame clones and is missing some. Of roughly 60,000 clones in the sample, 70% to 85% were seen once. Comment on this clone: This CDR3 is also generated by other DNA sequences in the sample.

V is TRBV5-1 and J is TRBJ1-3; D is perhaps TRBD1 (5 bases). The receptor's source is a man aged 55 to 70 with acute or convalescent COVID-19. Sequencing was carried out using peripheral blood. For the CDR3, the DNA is TGCGCCAGCAGCTTGGGACAGGGAAACACCATATATTTT. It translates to CASSLGQGNTIYF.